These 2 T cell receptor beta chains were all obtained from the same sample, sequenced in a study of chemoradiotherapy in HPV16-positive cancers (dated by TCRdb to the early 2020s). The library came from the immunoSEQ multiplex PCR assay. TCRdb carries this immuneACCESS record with in-frame sequences only. Its versions omit some clonotypes, under half of them owing to an unresolved V gene in the studies checked, with the rest unexplained. Recorded for this sample are approximately 9,300 clones; roughly 70% of them occurred a single time. The ten largest make up approximately 14% of the sample. This sample was gathered from a patient who underwent chemoradiotherapy. Receptors originate from a human donor with HPV-associated anogenital cancer.

V and J are TRBV30 and TRBJ1-2, with 12 bases that match TRBD1. The ends lost 3 bases at V and 4 bases at J; junction bases unmatched: 6. The length of the CDR3 is 15 residues. CDR1 and CDR2 from the germline V gene are GTSNPN and SVGIG (reference sequence). DNA for the CDR3: TGTGCCTGGAGGGGACAGGGGGCTTTTGTCTATGGCTACACCTTC. This codes for CAWRGQGAFVYGYTF.

The chain combines TRBV18 with TRBJ1-2; 12 bases fit TRBD1. Germline lookup yields CDR1 KGHSH and CDR2 LQKENI. V shed 4 bases and J 2 bases; nucleotides not matched to a gene: 5. The CDR3 is 16 amino acids. The CDR3 region is CASSLPGTGGNYGYTF. DNA for the CDR3: TGTGCCAGCTCACTGCCGGGGACAGGGGGCAACTATGGCTACACCTTC.